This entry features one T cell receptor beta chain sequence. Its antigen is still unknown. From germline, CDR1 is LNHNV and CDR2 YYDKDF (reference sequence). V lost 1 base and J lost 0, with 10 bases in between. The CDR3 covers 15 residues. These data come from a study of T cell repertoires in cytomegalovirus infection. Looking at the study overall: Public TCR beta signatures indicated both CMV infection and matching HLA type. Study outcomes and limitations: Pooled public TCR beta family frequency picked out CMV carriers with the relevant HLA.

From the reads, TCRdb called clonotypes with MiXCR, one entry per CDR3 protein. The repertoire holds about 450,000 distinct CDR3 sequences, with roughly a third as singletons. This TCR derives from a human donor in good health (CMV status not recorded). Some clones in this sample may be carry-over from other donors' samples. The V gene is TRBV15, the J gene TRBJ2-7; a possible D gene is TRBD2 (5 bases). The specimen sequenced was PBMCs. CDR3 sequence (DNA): TGTGCCACCAGCAGAGGGATGGGGAGCTCCTACGAGCAGTACTTC. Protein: CATSRGMGSSYEQYF.